Listed below are T cell receptor beta chains from one sample, sequenced in a study of shared clonotypes between healthy human individuals. The repertoire was sequenced with immunoSEQ multiplex PCR; TCRdb's copy has only in-frame clones and lacks some. The repertoire holds nearly 1 million clones, 70% to 85% seen once, with nearly 1.5% in the top ten. Sequencing was done on a sample of memory CD4+ T cells sorted from blood. These receptor sequences come from a man aged 18 to 29 in good health. Both conserved end residues are part of each CDR3. Each record gives: J gene, clone size, D gene, V gene, CDR3 DNA, CDR3 protein. The D gene is left open where the match is weak. Where a row states a size, it is once, few, many or the class of an expanded clone; other rows omit it.

j_gene: TRBJ1-1
abundance: few
d_gene: TRBD1
v_gene: TRBV11-2
CDR3nt: TGTGCCAGCAGCTTAGAGGGGACAGTCATGAACACTGAAGCTTTCTTT
CDR3aa: CASSLEGTVMNTEAFF

j_gene: TRBJ1-1
abundance: NA
d_gene: NA
v_gene: TRBV7-2
CDR3nt: TGTGCCAGCAGCCCACAGGCGAACACTGAAGCTTTCTTT
CDR3aa: CASSPQANTEAFF

j_gene: TRBJ2-1
abundance: NA
d_gene: NA
v_gene: TRBV2
CDR3nt: TGTGCCAGCAGTGAGATCACATCCGGGAATGAGCAGTTCTTC
CDR3aa: CASSEITSGNEQFF

j_gene: TRBJ2-3
abundance: once
d_gene: NA
v_gene: TRBV9
CDR3nt: TGTGCCAGCAGCCCGGGGGGCTCTCAATCAGATACGCAGTATTTT
CDR3aa: CASSPGGSQSDTQYF

j_gene: TRBJ2-7
abundance: NA
d_gene: TRBD1
v_gene: TRBV10-3
CDR3nt: TGTGCCATCAGTGAGGTTGGGACAGGGGGTTCTCAGCAGTACTTC
CDR3aa: CAISEVGTGGSQQYF

j_gene: TRBJ2-1
abundance: once
d_gene: TRBD2
v_gene: TRBV10-2
CDR3nt: TGCGCCAGCTTCACTAGCGCCTCCTACAATGAGCAGTTCTTC
CDR3aa: CASFTSASYNEQFF

j_gene: TRBJ2-4
abundance: NA
d_gene: TRBD2
v_gene: TRBV2
CDR3nt: TGTGCCAGTGGGACTACCAAAAACATTCAGTACTTC
CDR3aa: CASGTTKNIQYF

j_gene: TRBJ2-7
abundance: NA
d_gene: TRBD1
v_gene: TRBV7-9
CDR3nt: TGTGCCAGCAGCTTGAGGGGACAGGGGGGTTACGAGCAGTACTTC
CDR3aa: CASSLRGQGGYEQYF

j_gene: TRBJ2-3
abundance: NA
d_gene: NA
v_gene: TRBV29-1
CDR3nt: TGCAGCCATGAAGTGGGGAACACAGATACGCAGTATTTT
CDR3aa: CSHEVGNTDTQYF

j_gene: TRBJ1-1
abundance: NA
d_gene: NA
v_gene: TRBV28
CDR3nt: TGTGCCAGCACCTTGGCCCGCTTGAACACTGAAGCTTTCTTT
CDR3aa: CASTLARLNTEAFF

j_gene: TRBJ2-5
abundance: NA
d_gene: TRBD1
v_gene: TRBV5-4
CDR3nt: TGTGCCACCGAAAGAGCCGGGACAGGGTATTTGGAGACCCAGTACTTC
CDR3aa: CATERAGTGYLETQYF

j_gene: TRBJ2-5
abundance: NA
d_gene: TRBD1
v_gene: TRBV7-2
CDR3nt: TGTGCCAGCAGCAAAGACGGGACAGGGGCGACGCTGCGGACCCAGTACTTC
CDR3aa: CASSKDGTGATLRTQYF

j_gene: TRBJ1-2
abundance: once
d_gene: NA
v_gene: TRBV19
CDR3nt: TGTGCCAGTAGTATGACGGGGTATGGCTACACCTTC
CDR3aa: CASSMTGYGYTF

j_gene: TRBJ1-3
abundance: NA
d_gene: TRBD1
v_gene: TRBV2
CDR3nt: TGTGCCAGCAGTGAGGGGGACAGGGCTGGAAACACCATATATTTT
CDR3aa: CASSEGDRAGNTIYF

j_gene: TRBJ1-2
abundance: NA
d_gene: NA
v_gene: TRBV6-5
CDR3nt: TGTGCCAGCAGACCCCCCGGGGGTGGCTATGGCTACACCTTC
CDR3aa: CASRPPGGGYGYTF

j_gene: TRBJ1-3
abundance: once
d_gene: NA
v_gene: TRBV5-6
CDR3nt: TGTGCCAGCAGCTTGGAGGTGACGAGAAACACCATATATTTT
CDR3aa: CASSLEVTRNTIYF

j_gene: TRBJ1-2
abundance: NA
d_gene: NA
v_gene: TRBV30
CDR3nt: TGTGCCTGGCGCGAACTGGGCGGCTACACCTTC
CDR3aa: CAWRELGGYTF

j_gene: TRBJ2-2
abundance: NA
d_gene: TRBD2
v_gene: TRBV6-6
CDR3nt: TGTGCCAGCAGTTACAAACGGGGGGCGAACACCGGGGAGCTGTTTTTT
CDR3aa: CASSYKRGANTGELFF

j_gene: TRBJ2-1
abundance: NA
d_gene: NA
v_gene: TRBV18
CDR3nt: TGTGCCAGCTCACCTGGGCATGAGCAGTTCTTC
CDR3aa: CASSPGHEQFF

j_gene: TRBJ2-3
abundance: few
d_gene: TRBD2
v_gene: TRBV7-9
CDR3nt: TGTGCCAGCAGCTTCACTAGCGGGGGGGGCGGAGATACGCAGTATTTT
CDR3aa: CASSFTSGGGGDTQYF

j_gene: TRBJ1-1
abundance: NA
d_gene: TRBD1
v_gene: TRBV19
CDR3nt: TGTGCCAGTAGTACCGGACAGGGGGCTTTGGGCACTGAAGCTTTCTTT
CDR3aa: CASSTGQGALGTEAFF

j_gene: TRBJ2-1
abundance: few
d_gene: TRBD2
v_gene: TRBV19
CDR3nt: TGTGCCGGCAGGACTAGCGGGGGTAGATTGCTCTTC
CDR3aa: CAGRTSGGRLLF